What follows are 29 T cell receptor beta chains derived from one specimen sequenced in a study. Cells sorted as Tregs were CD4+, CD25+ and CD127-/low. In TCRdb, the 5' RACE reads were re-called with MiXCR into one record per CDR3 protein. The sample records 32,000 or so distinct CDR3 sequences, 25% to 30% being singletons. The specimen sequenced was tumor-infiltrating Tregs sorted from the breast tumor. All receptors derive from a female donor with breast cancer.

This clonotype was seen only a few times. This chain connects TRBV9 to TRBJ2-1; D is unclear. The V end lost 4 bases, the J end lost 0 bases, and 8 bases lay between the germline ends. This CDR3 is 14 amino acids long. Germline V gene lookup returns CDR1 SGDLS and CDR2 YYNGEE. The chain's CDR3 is CASSPAGSYNEQFF. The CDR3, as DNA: TGTGCCAGCAGCCCCGCCGGCTCCTACAATGAGCAGTTCTTC.

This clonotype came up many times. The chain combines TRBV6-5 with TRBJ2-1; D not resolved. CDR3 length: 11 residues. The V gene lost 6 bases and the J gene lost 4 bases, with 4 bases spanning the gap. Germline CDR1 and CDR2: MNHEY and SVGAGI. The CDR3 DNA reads TGTGCCAGCAGGAATTACAATGAGCAGTTCTTC. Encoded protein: CASRNYNEQFF.

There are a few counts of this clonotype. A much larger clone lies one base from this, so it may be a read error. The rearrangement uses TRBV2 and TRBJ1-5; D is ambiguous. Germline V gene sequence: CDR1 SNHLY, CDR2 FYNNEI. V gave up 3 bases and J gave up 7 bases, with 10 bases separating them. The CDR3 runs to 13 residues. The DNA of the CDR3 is TGTGCCAGCAGTGATAGGGAGCTGCAGCCCCAGCATTTT. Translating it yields CASSDRELQPQHF.

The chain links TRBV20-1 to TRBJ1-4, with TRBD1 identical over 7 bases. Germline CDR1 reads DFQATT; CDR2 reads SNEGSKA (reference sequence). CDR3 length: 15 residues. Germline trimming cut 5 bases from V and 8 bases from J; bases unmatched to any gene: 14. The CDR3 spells CSAQNRGGGGEKLFF. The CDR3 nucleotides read TGCAGTGCTCAGAACAGGGGAGGGGGCGGCGAAAAACTGTTTTTT.

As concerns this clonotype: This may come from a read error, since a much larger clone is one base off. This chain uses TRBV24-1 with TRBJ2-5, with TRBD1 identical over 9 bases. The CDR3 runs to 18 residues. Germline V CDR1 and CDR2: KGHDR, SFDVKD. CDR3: CVTSDPASTGGPQETQYF. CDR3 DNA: TGTGTCACCAGTGACCCCGCCTCGACAGGGGGACCACAAGAGACCCAGTACTTC.

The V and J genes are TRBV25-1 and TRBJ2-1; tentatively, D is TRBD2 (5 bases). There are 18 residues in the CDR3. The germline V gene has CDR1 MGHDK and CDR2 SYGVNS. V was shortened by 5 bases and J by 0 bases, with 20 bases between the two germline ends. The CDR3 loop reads CASSQNGGQNDSYNEQFF. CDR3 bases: TGTGCCAGCAGTCAAAACGGCGGGCAAAACGACTCCTACAATGAGCAGTTCTTC.

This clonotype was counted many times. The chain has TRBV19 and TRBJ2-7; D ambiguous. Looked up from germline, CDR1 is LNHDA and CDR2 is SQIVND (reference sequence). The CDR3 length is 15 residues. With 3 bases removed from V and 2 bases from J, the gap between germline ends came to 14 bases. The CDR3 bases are TGTGCCAGTAGTATCGCTTTACAAGGAGCCTACGAGCAGTACTTC. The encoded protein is CASSIALQGAYEQYF.

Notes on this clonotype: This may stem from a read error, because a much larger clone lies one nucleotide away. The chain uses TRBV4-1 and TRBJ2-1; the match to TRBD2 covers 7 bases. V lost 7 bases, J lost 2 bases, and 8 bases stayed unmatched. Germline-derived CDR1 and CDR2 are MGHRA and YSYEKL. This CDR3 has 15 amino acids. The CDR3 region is CASNRGEGPYNEQFF. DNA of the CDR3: TGCGCCAGCAACCGTGGGGAGGGCCCCTACAATGAGCAGTTCTTC.

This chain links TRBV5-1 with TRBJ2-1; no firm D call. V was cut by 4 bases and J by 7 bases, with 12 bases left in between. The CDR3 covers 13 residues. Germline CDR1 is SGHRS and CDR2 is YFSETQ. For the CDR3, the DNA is TGCGCCAGCAGCCTAACCTCTCCGAATGAGCAGTTCTTC. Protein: CASSLTSPNEQFF.

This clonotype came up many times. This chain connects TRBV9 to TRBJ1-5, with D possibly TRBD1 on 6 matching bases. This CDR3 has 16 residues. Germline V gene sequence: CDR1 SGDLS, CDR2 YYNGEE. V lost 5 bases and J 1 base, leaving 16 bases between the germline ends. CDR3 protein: CASRDSSRGSNQPQHF. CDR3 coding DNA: TGTGCCAGCAGAGATTCATCCAGGGGAAGCAATCAGCCCCAGCATTTT.

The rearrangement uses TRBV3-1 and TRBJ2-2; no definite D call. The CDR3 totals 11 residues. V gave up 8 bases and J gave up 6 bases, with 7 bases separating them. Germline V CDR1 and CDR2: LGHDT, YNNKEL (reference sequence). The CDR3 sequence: CASGWAGELFF. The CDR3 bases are TGTGCCAGCGGATGGGCCGGGGAGCTGTTTTTT. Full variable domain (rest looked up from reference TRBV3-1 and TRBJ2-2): DTAVSQTPKYLVTQMGNDKSIKCEQNLGHDTMYWYKQDSKKFLKIMFSYNNKELIINETVPNRFSPKSPDKAHLNLHINSLELGDSAVYFCASGWAGELFFGEGSRLTVL.

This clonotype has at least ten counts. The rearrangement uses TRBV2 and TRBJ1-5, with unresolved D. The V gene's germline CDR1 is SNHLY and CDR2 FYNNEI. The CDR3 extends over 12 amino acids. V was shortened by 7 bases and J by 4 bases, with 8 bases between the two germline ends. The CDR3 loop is CASTRANQPQHF. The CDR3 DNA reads TGTGCCAGCACAAGGGCAAATCAGCCCCAGCATTTT.

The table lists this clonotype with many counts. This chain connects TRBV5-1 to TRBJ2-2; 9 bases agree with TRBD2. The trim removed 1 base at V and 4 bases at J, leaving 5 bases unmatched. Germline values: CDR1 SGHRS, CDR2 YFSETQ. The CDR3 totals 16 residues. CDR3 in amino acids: CASSLLAGVLTGELFF. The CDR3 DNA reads TGCGCCAGCAGCTTGTTAGCGGGAGTCCTCACCGGGGAGCTGTTTTTT.

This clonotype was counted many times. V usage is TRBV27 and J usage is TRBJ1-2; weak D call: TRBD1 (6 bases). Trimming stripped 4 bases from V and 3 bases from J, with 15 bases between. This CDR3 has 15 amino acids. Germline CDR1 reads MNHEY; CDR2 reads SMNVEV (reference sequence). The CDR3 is CASSSGGGFYYGYTF. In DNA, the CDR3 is TGTGCCAGCAGTTCTGGGGGCGGATTCTACTATGGCTACACCTTC.

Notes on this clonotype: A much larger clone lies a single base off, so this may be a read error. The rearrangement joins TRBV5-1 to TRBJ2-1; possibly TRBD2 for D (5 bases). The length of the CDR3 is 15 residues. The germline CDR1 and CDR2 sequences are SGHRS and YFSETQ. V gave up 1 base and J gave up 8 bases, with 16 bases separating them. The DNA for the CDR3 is TGCGCCAGCAGCTTGATAGCGTTAGTGAGCGATGAGCAGTTCTTC. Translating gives CASSLIALVSDEQFF.

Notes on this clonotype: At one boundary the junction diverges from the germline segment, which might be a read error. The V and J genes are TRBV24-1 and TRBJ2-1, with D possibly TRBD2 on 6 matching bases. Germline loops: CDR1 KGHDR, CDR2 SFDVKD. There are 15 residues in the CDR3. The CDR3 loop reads CATSDPAGTYNEQFF. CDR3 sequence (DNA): TGTGCCACCAGTGACCCAGCGGGTACCTACAATGAGCAGTTCTTT.

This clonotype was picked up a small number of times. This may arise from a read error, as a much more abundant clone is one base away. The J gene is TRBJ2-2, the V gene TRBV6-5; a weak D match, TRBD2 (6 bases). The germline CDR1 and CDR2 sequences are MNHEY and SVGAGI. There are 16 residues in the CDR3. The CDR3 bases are TGTGCCAGCAGTGCCTCCCCAGACCTGAACACCGGGGGGCTGTTTTTT. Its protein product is CASSASPDLNTGGLFF.

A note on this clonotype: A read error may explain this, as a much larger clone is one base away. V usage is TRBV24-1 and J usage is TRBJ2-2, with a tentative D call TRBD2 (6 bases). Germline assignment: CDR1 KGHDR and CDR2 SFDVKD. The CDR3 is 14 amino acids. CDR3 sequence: CATSGRTHTGGLFF. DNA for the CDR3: TGTGCCACCAGTGGTCGGACCCACACCGGGGGGCTGTTTTTT.

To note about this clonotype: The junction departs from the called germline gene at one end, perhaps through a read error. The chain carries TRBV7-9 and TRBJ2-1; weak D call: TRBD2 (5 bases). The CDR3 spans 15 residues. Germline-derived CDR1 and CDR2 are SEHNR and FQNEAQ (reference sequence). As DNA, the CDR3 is TGTGCCGGCAGCTTAGGGTCTAGCAGCTACAATGAGCAGTTCTTC. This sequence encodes CAGSLGSSSYNEQFF.

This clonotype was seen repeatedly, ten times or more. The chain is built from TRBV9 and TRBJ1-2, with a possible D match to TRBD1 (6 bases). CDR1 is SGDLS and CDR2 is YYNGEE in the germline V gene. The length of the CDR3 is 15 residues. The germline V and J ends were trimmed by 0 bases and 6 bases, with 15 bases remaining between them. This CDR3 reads CASSVASRGTDGYTF. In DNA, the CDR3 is TGTGCCAGCAGCGTAGCTAGTAGGGGGACGGATGGCTACACCTTC.

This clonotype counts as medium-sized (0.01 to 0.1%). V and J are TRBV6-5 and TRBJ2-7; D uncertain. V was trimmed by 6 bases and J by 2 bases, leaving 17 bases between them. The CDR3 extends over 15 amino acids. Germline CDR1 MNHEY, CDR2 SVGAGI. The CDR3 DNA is TGTGCCAGCAGACACCGGACGTGGCCCACCTACGAGCAGTACTTC. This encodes CASRHRTWPTYEQYF.

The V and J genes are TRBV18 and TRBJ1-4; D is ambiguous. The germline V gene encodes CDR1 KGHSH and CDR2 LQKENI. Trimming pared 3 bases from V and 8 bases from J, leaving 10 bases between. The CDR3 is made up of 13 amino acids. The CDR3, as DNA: TGTGCCAGCTCACCCAACCATGGCGAAAAACTGTTTTTT. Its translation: CASSPNHGEKLFF.

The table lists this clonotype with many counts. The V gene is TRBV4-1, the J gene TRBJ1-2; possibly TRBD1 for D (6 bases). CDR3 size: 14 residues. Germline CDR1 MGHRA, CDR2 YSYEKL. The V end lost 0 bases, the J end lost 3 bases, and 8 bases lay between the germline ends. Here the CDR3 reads CASSQDQGHYGYTF. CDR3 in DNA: TGCGCCAGCAGCCAAGATCAGGGGCACTATGGCTACACCTTC.

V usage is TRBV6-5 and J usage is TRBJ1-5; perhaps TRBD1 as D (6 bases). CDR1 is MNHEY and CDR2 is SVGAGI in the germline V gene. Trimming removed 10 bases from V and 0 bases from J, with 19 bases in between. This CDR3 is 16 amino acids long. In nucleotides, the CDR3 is TGTGCCACCACACTCCGGCAGGGGAGTAGCAATCAGCCCCAGCATTTT. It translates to CATTLRQGSSNQPQHF.

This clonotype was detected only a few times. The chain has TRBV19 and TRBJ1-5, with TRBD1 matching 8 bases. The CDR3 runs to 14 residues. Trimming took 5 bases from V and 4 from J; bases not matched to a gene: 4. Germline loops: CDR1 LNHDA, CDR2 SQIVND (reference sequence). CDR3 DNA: TGTGCCAGTAGTTTCACAGGGGGAAATCAGCCCCAGCATTTT. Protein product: CASSFTGGNQPQHF.

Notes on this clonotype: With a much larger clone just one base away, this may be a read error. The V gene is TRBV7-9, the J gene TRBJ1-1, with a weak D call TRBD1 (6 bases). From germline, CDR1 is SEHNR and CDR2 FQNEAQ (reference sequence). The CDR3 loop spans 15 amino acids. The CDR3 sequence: CAGSLLGGVDTEAFF. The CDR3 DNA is TGTGCCGGCAGCTTGTTAGGGGGGGTGGACACTGAAGCTTTCTTT.

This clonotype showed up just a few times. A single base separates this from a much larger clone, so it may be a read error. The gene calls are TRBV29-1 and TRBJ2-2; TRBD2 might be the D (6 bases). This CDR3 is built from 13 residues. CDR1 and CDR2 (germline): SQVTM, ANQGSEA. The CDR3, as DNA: TGCAGCGGGGCGGGAACGAACACCGGGGGGCTGTTTTTT. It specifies CSGAGTNTGGLFF.

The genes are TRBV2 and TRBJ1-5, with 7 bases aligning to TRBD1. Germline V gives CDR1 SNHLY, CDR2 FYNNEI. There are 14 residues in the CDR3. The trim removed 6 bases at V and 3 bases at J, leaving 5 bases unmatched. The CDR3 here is CASRGQGDNQPQHF. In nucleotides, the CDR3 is TGTGCCAGCAGGGGCCAGGGGGACAATCAGCCCCAGCATTTT.

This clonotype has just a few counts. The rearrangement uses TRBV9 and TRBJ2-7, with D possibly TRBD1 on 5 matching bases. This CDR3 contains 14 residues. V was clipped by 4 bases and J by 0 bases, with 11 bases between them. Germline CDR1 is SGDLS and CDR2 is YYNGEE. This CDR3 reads CASSPRGGSYEQYF. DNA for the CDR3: TGTGCCAGCAGCCCAAGGGGTGGCTCCTACGAGCAGTACTTC.